This record looks at one T cell receptor (beta chain) sequence and its context. The antigen is unknown. Repertoires were generated with immunoSEQ multiplex PCR, while TCRdb's copy carries only in-frame clones and drops some. The sample consists of some 120,000 clones, 88% of them appearing once. The source of the sample is a study of cytomegalovirus exposure and HLA in healthy donors. Study details: Later analysis reported that the 120 or so validation repertoires shared the platform of the roughly 710 first-cohort repertoires.

General study points: Reports described diagnosis of cytomegalovirus status by the classifier as highly specific and sensitive. The investigators catalogued 150 or so TCR beta chains as cytomegalovirus-associated.

Germline loops: CDR1 SGHKS, CDR2 YYEKEE (reference sequence). V lost 4 bases, J lost 4 bases, and 4 bases stayed unmatched. This CDR3 has 13 amino acids. The V gene is TRBV5-5, the J gene TRBJ1-1; 7 nucleotides line up with TRBD1. Sequencing was done on a sample of PBMCs. The sequence came from a man in his thirties or forties in good health and CMV-seronegative. DNA for the CDR3: TGTGCCAGCAGCCTATGGACAGGCACTGAAGCTTTCTTT. Translation gives CASSLWTGTEAFF.